Below, 4 T cell receptor beta chains from the same sample are listed, as sequenced in a study of identical twins. TCRdb re-called the 5' RACE reads with MiXCR, one entry per CDR3 protein. The sample records 1.5 million to 2 million distinct CDR3 sequences, under 35% being singletons. The sample consisted of cord blood. Receptor source: a newborn girl in good health.

This clonotype was seen only a few times. The genes are TRBV10-1 and TRBJ2-3, with unresolved D. CDR3 length: 13 amino acids. Germline-derived CDR1 and CDR2 are WNHNN and SYGVQD (reference sequence). The V end was cut by 2 bases, the J end by 2 bases, with 5 bases between. The CDR3 protein is CASSETPTDTQYF. CDR3 nucleotides: TGCGCCAGCAGTGAGACACCCACAGATACGCAGTATTTT.

The chain is built from TRBV28 and TRBJ2-7; possible D gene TRBD1, 6 bases. Germline V gene data show CDR1 as MDHEN and CDR2 as SYDVKM. The ends were cut back, 8 bases at V and 3 bases at J, with 17 bases in the middle. This CDR3 comprises 14 residues. The CDR3 is CASEKLGGVYEQYF. In nucleotides, the CDR3 is TGTGCCAGCGAGAAACTAGGGGGTGTCTACGAGCAGTACTTC.

The CDR3 DNA reads TGTGCCAGCAGCTTACAGGGGGAGAGGGGACGTGGCTACACCTTC. Protein sequence: CASSLQGERGRGYTF. V is TRBV7-9 and J is TRBJ1-2; 7 bases match TRBD1. The germline gives CDR1 SEHNR, CDR2 FQNEAQ (reference sequence). V dropped 2 bases and J dropped 7; count of bases not matched to a gene: 10. The length of the CDR3 is 15 residues.

This clonotype was seen more than once but under ten times. The chain carries TRBV12-3 or TRBV12-4 and TRBJ2-5, with D unresolved. Trimming stripped 6 bases from V and 11 bases from J, with 16 bases between. The CDR3 sequence is 12 residues long. CDR3 nucleotide sequence: TGTGCCAGCAGCCCCGACACCCGAGAGCAGTACTTC. It yields the protein CASSPDTREQYF.